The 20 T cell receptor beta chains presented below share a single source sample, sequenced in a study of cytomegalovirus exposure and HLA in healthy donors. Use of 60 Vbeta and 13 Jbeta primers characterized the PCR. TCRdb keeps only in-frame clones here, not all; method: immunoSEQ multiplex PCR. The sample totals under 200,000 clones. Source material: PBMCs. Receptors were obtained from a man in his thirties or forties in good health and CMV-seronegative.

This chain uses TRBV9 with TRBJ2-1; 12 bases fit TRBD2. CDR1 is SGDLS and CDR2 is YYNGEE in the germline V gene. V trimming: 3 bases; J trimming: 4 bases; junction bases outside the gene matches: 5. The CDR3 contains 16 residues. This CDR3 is CASSAGLAGGYNEQFF. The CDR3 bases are TGTGCCAGCAGCGCGGGACTAGCGGGTGGATACAATGAGCAGTTCTTC.

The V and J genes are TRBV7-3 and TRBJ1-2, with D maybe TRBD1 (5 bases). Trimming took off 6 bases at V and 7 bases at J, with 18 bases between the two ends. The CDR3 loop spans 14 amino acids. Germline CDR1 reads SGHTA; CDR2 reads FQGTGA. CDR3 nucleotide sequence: TGTGCCAGCAGTCCCTTAGCCCAGGGTGGTGGCTACACCTTC. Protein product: CASSPLAQGGGYTF.

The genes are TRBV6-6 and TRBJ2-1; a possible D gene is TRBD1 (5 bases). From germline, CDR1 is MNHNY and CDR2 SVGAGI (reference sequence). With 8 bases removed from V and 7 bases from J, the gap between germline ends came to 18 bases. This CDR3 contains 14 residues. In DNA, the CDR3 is TGTGCCAGCTCCGTTACAAGAGGACAAAATGAGCAGTTCTTC. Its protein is CASSVTRGQNEQFF.

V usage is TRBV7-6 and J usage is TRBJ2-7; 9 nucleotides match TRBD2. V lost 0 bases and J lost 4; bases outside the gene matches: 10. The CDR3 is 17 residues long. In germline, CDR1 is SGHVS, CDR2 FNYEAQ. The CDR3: CASSLALVAGGPYEQYF. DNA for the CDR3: TGTGCCAGCAGCTTAGCGCTTGTGGCGGGAGGGCCATACGAGCAGTACTTC.

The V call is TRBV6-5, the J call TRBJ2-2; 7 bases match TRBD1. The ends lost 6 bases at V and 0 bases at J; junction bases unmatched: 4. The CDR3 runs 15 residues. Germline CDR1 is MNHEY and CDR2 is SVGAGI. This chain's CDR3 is CASRLTGTNTGELFF. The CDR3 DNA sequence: TGTGCCAGCAGGCTGACAGGGACGAACACCGGGGAGCTGTTTTTT.

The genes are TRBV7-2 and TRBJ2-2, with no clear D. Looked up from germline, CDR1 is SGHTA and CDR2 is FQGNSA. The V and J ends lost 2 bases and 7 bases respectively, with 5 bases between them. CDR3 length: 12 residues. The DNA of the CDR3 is TGTGCCAGCAGCTTAAATAGCGGGGAGCTGTTTTTT. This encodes CASSLNSGELFF.

CDR3 loop: CASSRWGTGGNTIYF. The CDR3 DNA reads TGTGCCAGCAGCCGATGGGGGACAGGGGGAAACACCATATATTTT. The chain recombines TRBV5-8 with TRBJ1-3; 9 bases line up with TRBD1. V was pared by 4 bases and J by 4 bases, with 6 bases of the junction left unmatched. This CDR3 is 15 amino acids long. Per the germline V gene, CDR1 is SGHTS and CDR2 is YDEGEE.

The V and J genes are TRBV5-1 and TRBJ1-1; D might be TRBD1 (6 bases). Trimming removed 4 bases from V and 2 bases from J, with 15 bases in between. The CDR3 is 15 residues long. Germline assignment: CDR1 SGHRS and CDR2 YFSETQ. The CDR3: CASSGTGKGNTEAFF. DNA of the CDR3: TGCGCCAGCAGCGGAACAGGGAAGGGAAACACTGAAGCTTTCTTT. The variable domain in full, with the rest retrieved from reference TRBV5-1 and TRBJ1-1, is KAGVTQTPRYLIKTRGQQVTLSCSPISGHRSVSWYQQTPGQGLQFLFEYFSETQRNKGNFPGRFSGRQFSNSRSEMNVSTLELGDSALYLCASSGTGKGNTEAFFGQGTRLTVV.

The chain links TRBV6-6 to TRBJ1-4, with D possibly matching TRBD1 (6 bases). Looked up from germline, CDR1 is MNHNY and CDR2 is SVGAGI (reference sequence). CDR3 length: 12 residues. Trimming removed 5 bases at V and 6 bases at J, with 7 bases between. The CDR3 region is CASSRTDEKLFF. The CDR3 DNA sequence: TGTGCCAGCAGTCGGACAGATGAAAAACTGTTTTTT.

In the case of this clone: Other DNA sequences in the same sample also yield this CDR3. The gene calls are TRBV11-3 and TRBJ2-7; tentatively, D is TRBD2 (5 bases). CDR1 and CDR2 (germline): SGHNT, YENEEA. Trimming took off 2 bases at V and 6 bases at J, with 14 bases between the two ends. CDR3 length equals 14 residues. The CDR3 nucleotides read TGTGCCAGCAGCTTATTTTCCGGGAAGGGCGAGCAGTACTTC. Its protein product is CASSLFSGKGEQYF. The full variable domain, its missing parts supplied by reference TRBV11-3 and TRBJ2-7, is EAGVVQSPRYKIIEKKQPVAFWCNPISGHNTLYWYLQNLGQGPELLIRYENEEAVDDSQLPKDRFSAERLKGVDSTLKIQPAELGDSAVYLCASSLFSGKGEQYFGPGTRLTVT.

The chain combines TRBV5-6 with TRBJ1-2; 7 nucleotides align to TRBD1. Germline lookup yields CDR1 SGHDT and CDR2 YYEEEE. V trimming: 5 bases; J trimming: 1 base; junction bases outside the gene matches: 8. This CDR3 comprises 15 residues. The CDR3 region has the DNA TGTGCCAGCAGTAAGTGGGGACAGCTTAACTATGGCTACACCTTC. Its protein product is CASSKWGQLNYGYTF.

The chain's CDR3 is CASGSAGLDYGYTF. CDR3 DNA sequence: TGTGCCAGCGGTTCGGCAGGCCTTGACTATGGCTACACCTTC. The gene calls are TRBV7-9 and TRBJ1-2; D is ambiguous. CDR1 is SEHNR and CDR2 is FQNEAQ in the germline V gene (reference sequence). The CDR3 has 14 residues. Deletions cut 8 bases from V and 3 bases from J, with 16 bases between.

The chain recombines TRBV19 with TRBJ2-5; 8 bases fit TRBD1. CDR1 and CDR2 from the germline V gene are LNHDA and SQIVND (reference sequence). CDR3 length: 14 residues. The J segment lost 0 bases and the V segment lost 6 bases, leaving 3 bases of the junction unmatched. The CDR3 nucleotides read TGTGCCAGTAGACCGGACAGGGACCAAGAGACCCAGTACTTC. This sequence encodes CASRPDRDQETQYF.

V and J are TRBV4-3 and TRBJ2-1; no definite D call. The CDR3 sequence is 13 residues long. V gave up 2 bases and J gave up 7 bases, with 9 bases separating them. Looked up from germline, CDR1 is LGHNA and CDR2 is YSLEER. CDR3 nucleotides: TGCGCCAGCAGCCAACTGACCGGGAATGAGCAGTTCTTC. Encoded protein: CASSQLTGNEQFF.

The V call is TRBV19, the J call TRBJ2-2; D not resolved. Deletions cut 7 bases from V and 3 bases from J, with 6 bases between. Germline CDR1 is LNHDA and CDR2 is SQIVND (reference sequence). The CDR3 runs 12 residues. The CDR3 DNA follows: TGTGCCAGTACCCCCGACACCGGGGAGCTGTTTTTT. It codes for CASTPDTGELFF.

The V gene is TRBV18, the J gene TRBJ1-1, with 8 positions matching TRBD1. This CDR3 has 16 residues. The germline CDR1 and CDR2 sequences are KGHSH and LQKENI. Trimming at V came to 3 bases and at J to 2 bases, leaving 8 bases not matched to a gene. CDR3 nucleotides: TGTGCCAGCTCACCGAACACAGGGGGAGATAACACTGAAGCTTTCTTT. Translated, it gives CASSPNTGGDNTEAFF. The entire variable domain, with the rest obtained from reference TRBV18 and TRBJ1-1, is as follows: NAGVMQNPRHLVRRRGQEARLRCSPMKGHSHVYWYRQLPEEGLKFMVYLQKENIIDESGMPKERFSAEFPKEGPSILRIQQVVRGDSAAYFCASSPNTGGDNTEAFFGQGTRLTVV.

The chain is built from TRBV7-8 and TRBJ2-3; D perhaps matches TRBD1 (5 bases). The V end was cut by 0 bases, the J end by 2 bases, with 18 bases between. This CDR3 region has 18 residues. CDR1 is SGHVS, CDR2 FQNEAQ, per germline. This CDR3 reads CASSLAEAETTDTDTQYF. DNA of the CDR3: TGTGCCAGCAGCTTAGCCGAAGCCGAAACGACAGACACAGATACGCAGTATTTT.

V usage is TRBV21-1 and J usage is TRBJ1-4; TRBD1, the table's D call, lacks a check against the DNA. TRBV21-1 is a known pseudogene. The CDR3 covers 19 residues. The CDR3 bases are TGTGCCAGCATCAAAAGGGGGATTACCAGGGAATCAACTAATGAAAAACTGTTTTTT. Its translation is CASIKRGITRESTNEKLFF.

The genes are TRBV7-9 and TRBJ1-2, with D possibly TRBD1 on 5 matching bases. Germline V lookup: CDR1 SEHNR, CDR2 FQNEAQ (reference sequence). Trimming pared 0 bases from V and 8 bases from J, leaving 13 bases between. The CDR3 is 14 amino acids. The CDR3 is CASSLATAWGGYTF. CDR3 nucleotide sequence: TGTGCCAGCAGCTTAGCCACAGCATGGGGCGGCTACACCTTC.

CDR3 sequence reads: CAWSFNWGGKNIQYF. CDR3 nucleotides: TGTGCCTGGAGTTTTAACTGGGGAGGCAAAAACATTCAGTACTTC. The chain employs TRBV30 and TRBJ2-4; a possible D gene is TRBD2 (6 bases). Trimming took off 2 bases at V and 3 bases at J, with 14 bases between the two ends. Germline CDR1 GTSNPN, CDR2 SVGIG (reference sequence). The length of the CDR3 is 15 residues.